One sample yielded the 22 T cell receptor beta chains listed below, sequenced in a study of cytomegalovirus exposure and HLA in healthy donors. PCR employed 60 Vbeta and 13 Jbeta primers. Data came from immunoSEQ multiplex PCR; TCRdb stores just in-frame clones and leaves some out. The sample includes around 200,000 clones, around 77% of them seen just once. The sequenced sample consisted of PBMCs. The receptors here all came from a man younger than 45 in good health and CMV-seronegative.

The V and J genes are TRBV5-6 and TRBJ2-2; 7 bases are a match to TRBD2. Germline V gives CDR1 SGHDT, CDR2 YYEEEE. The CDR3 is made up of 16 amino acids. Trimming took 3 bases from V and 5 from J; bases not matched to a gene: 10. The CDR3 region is CASSSWEGFFTGELFF. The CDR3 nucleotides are TGTGCCAGCAGCTCATGGGAGGGTTTCTTTACCGGGGAGCTGTTTTTT.

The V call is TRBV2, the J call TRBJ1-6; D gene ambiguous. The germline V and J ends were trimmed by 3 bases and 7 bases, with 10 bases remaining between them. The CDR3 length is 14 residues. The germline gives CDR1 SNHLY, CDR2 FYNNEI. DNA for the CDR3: TGTGCCAGCAGTGAGGCACGGGAAAATTCACCCCTCCACTTT. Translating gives CASSEARENSPLHF.

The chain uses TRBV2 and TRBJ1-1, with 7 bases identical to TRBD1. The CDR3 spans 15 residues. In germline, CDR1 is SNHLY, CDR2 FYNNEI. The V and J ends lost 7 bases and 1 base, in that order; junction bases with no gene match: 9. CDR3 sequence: CASIKGGTANTEAFF. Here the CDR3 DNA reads TGTGCCAGCATCAAAGGGGGGACAGCGAACACTGAAGCTTTCTTT.

The chain's CDR3 is CASSYSGGTSFYEQYF. As DNA, the CDR3 is TGTGCCAGCAGTTACTCCGGGGGGACTAGCTTTTACGAGCAGTACTTC. This chain links TRBV6-5 with TRBJ2-7, with 9 bases that match TRBD2. The CDR3 is 16 amino acids. Per germline, CDR1 MNHEY and CDR2 SVGAGI. The V segment lost 0 bases and the J segment 4 bases; nucleotides outside the gene matches: 7.

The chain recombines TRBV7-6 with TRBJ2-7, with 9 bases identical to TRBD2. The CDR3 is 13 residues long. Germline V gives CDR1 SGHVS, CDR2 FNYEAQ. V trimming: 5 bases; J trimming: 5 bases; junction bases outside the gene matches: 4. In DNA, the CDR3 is TGTGCCAGCAGCCCGGGGACTAGCAACGAGCAGTACTTC. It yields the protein CASSPGTSNEQYF.

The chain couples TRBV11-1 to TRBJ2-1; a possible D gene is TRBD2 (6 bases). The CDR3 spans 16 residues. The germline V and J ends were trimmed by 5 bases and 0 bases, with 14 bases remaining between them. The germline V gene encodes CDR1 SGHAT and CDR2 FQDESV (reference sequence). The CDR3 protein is CASSTGSPSSYNEQFF. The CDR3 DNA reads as TGTGCCAGCAGCACCGGGAGCCCGAGCTCCTACAATGAGCAGTTCTTC.

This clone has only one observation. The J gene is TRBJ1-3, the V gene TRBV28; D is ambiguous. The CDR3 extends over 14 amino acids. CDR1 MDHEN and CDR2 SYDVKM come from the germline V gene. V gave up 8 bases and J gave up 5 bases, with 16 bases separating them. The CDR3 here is CASVAPSVRNTIYF. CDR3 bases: TGTGCCAGCGTAGCGCCGTCCGTTAGAAACACCATATATTTT.

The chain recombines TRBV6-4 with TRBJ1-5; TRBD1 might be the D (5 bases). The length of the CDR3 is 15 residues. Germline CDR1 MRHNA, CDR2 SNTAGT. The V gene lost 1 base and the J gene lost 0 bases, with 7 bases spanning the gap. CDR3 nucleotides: TGTGCCAGCAGTGACTTAGGGGATAGCAATCAGCCCCAGCATTTT. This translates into CASSDLGDSNQPQHF.

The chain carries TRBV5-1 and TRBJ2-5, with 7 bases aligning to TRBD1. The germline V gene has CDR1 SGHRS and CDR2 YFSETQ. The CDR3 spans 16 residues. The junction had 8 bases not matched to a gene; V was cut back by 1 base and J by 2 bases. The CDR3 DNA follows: TGCGCCAGCAGCTTGACCCGGACAGGACTGCAAGAGACCCAGTACTTC. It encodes CASSLTRTGLQETQYF.

The CDR3 here is CASSLVDSRTQDYNEQFF. The CDR3 nucleotides are TGTGCCAGCAGCTTGGTGGACTCGCGGACGCAGGATTACAATGAGCAGTTCTTC. The J gene is TRBJ2-1, the V gene TRBV5-4; tentative D call: TRBD2 (5 bases). V was trimmed by 0 bases and J by 4 bases, leaving 20 bases between them. The V gene's germline CDR1 is SGHNT and CDR2 YYREEE (reference sequence). CDR3 size: 18 residues.

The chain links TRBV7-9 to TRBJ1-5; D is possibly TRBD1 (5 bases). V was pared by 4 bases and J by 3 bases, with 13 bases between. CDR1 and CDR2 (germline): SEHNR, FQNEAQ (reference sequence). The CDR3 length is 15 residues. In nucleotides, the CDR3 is TGTGCCAGCAGCTCGACCGGGGGGAACAATCAGCCCCAGCATTTT. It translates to CASSSTGGNNQPQHF.

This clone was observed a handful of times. The CDR3 DNA reads TGTGCCAGCAGTTTATTCGGTGGGGCCAACGTCCTGACTTTC. Translation: CASSLFGGANVLTF. The V and J genes are TRBV27 and TRBJ2-6; D is uncertain. CDR3 length: 14 amino acids. Germline V gene sequence: CDR1 MNHEY, CDR2 SMNVEV (reference sequence). The V end was cut by 1 base, the J end by 3 bases, with 4 bases between.

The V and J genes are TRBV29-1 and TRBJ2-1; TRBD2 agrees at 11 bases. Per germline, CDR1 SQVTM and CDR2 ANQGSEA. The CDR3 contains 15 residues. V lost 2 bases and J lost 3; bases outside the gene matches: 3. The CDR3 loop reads CSVETSGSFYNEQFF. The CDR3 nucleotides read TGCAGCGTTGAAACTAGCGGGAGCTTCTACAATGAGCAGTTCTTC.

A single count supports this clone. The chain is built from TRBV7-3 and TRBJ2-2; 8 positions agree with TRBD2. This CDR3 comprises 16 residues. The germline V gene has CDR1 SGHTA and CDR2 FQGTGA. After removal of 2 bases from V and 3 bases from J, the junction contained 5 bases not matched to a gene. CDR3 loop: CASSLGTSGYTGELFF. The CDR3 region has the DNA TGTGCCAGCAGCTTAGGTACTAGCGGCTACACCGGGGAGCTGTTTTTT.

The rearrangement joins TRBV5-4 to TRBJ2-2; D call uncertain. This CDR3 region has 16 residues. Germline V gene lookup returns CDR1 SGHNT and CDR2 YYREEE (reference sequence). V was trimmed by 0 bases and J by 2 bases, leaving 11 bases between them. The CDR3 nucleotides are TGTGCCAGCAGCTTGGCGCCCCACATCAACACCGGGGAGCTGTTTTTT. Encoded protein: CASSLAPHINTGELFF.

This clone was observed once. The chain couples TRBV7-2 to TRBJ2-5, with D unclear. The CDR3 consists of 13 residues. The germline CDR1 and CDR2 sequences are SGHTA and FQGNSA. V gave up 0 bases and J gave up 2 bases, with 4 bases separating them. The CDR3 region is CASSLARQETQYF. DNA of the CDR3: TGTGCCAGCAGCTTAGCGCGACAAGAGACCCAGTACTTC.

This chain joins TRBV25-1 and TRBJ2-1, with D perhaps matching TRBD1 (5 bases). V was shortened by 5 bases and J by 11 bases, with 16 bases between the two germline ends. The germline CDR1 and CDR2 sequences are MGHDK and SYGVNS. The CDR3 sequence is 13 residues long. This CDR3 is CASSRTGKPKQFF. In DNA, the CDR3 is TGTGCCAGCAGTAGAACAGGAAAACCGAAGCAGTTCTTC. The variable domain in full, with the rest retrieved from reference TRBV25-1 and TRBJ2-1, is EADIYQTPRYLVIGTGKKITLECSQTMGHDKMYWYQQDPGMELHLIHYSYGVNSTEKGDLSSESTVSRIRTEHFPLTLESARPSHTSQYLCASSRTGKPKQFFGPGTRLTVL.

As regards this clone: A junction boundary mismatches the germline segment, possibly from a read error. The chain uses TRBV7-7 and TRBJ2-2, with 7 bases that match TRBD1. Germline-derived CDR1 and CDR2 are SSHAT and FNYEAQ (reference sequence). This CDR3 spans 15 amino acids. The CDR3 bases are TGTGCTAGCAGCCCAGGGGGTTTGGGCACCGGGGAGCTGTTTTTT. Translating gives CASSPGGLGTGELFF.

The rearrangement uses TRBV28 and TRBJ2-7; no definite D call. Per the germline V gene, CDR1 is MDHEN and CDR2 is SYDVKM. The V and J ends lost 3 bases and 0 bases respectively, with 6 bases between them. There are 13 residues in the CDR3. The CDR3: CASSFQDSYEQYF. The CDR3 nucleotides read TGTGCCAGCAGTTTTCAGGACTCCTACGAGCAGTACTTC.

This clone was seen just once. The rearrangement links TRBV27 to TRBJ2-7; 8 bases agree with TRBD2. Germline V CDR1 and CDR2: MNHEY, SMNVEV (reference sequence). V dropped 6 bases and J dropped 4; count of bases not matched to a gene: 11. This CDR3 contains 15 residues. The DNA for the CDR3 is TGTGCCAGCAGCTGGGGCGGGAGGAACCCGTACGAGCAGTACTTC. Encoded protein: CASSWGGRNPYEQYF.

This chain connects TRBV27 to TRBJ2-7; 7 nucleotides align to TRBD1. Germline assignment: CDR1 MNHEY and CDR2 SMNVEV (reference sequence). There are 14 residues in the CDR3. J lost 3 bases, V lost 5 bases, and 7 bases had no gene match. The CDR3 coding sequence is TGTGCCAGCAGTAGGAACCGGGACAGCTACGAGCAGTACTTC. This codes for CASSRNRDSYEQYF.

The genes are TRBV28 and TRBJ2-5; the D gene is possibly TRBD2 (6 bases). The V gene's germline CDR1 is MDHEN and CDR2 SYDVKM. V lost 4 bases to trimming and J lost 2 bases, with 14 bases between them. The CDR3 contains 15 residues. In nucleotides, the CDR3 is TGTGCCAGCAGTTCATTAGCGGAAATACAAGAGACCCAGTACTTC. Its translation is CASSSLAEIQETQYF.